Listed below are T cell receptor beta chains from one sample, sequenced in a study of T cells in Graves' hyperthyroidism and ophthalmopathy. A single record per CDR3 protein comes from TCRdb applying MiXCR to the multiplex PCR reads. The table lists some 740,000 distinct CDR3 sequences, around 13% of them singletons. What was sequenced was blood. The receptors here all came from a young woman with Graves' hyperthyroidism. The CDR3 runs from the conserved cysteine through the conserved F or W. A D gene is named only where the DNA matches it firmly. Clone size is given for some rows only: seen once, a few or many times, or a class if the clone is expanded.

d_gene: NA; v_gene: TRBV11-2; j_gene: TRBJ2-1; abundance: many; CDR3aa: CASSFLHSDRDEQFF; CDR3nt: TGTGCCAGCAGCTTTCTACACTCCGATCGGGATGAGCAGTTCTTC
d_gene: NA; v_gene: TRBV28; j_gene: TRBJ2-1; abundance: many; CDR3aa: CAAAPGTGINEQFF; CDR3nt: TGTGCCGCGGCCCCCGGGACTGGGATCAATGAGCAGTTCTTC
d_gene: NA; v_gene: TRBV11-3; j_gene: TRBJ2-7; abundance: many; CDR3aa: CASSFGGPREQYF; CDR3nt: TGTGCCAGCAGCTTTGGGGGGCCACGGGAGCAGTACTTC
d_gene: TRBD1; v_gene: TRBV2; j_gene: TRBJ2-7; abundance: few; CDR3aa: CASRSDRVYGGQYF; CDR3nt: TGTGCCAGCAGATCTGACAGGGTATACGGAGGGCAGTACTTC
d_gene: NA; v_gene: TRBV6-1; j_gene: TRBJ2-1; abundance: few; CDR3aa: CAISELRRVSSYNEQFF; CDR3nt: TGTGCCATCAGTGAGTTAAGGCGGGTAAGCTCCTACAATGAGCAGTTCTTC
d_gene: NA; v_gene: TRBV7-2; j_gene: TRBJ1-2; abundance: few; CDR3aa: CASSLASGSTNYGYTF; CDR3nt: TGTGCCAGCAGCTTAGCGTCGGGGTCTACTAACTATGGCTACACCTTC
d_gene: TRBD1; v_gene: TRBV6-1; j_gene: TRBJ2-7; abundance: many; CDR3aa: CASSEDRVHEQYF; CDR3nt: TGTGCCAGCAGTGAGGACAGGGTGCACGAGCAGTACTTC
d_gene: NA; v_gene: TRBV6-4; j_gene: TRBJ2-3; abundance: few; CDR3aa: CASSVVESGTDTQYF; CDR3nt: TGTGCCAGCAGTGTTGTGGAGAGCGGCACAGATACGCAGTATTTT
d_gene: NA; v_gene: TRBV30; j_gene: TRBJ2-1; abundance: few; CDR3aa: CAWSNELNPYEQFF; CDR3nt: TGTGCCTGGAGCAACGAGTTAAACCCCTATGAGCAGTTCTTC
d_gene: NA; v_gene: TRBV3-1; j_gene: TRBJ1-5; abundance: NA; CDR3aa: CASSQDHGKHNLGQPQHF; CDR3nt: TGTGCCAGCAGCCAAGATCATGGTAAACACAACCTGGGGCAGCCCCAGCATTTT
d_gene: NA; v_gene: TRBV20-1; j_gene: TRBJ1-4; abundance: NA; CDR3aa: CSAPQDSQASRYPTNEKLFF; CDR3nt: TGCAGTGCTCCCCAGGATTCACAAGCCTCCAGATACCCAACTAATGAAAAACTGTTTTTT
d_gene: TRBD2; v_gene: TRBV7-9; j_gene: TRBJ2-1; abundance: NA; CDR3aa: CASSLRAQREPFPHNEQFF; CDR3nt: TGTGCCAGCAGCTTACGTGCCCAGCGGGAGCCCTTCCCTCACAATGAGCAGTTCTTC
d_gene: NA; v_gene: TRBV30; j_gene: TRBJ2-2; abundance: few; CDR3aa: CAWSVLTTGELFF; CDR3nt: TGTGCCTGGAGTGTACTCACAACCGGGGAGCTGTTTTTT
d_gene: NA; v_gene: TRBV6-1; j_gene: TRBJ1-1; abundance: many; CDR3aa: CASRTNGGANTEAFF; CDR3nt: TGTGCCAGCAGGACAAACGGGGGCGCGAACACTGAAGCTTTCTTT
d_gene: NA; v_gene: TRBV18; j_gene: TRBJ1-4; abundance: many; CDR3aa: CASSPGDGRKLFF; CDR3nt: TGTGCCAGCTCACCAGGGGACGGGAGGAAACTGTTTTTT
d_gene: TRBD2; v_gene: TRBV9; j_gene: TRBJ2-1; abundance: few; CDR3aa: CASSTSGTSLINEQFF; CDR3nt: TGTGCCAGCAGCACCTCCGGGACTAGCCTTATCAATGAGCAGTTCTTC
d_gene: TRBD2; v_gene: TRBV7-6; j_gene: TRBJ2-5; abundance: NA; CDR3aa: CASSFLAGVGETQYF; CDR3nt: TGTGCCAGCAGCTTTTTAGCGGGAGTTGGAGAGACCCAGTACTTC
d_gene: NA; v_gene: TRBV29-1; j_gene: TRBJ2-6; abundance: NA; CDR3aa: CSAMANTPSGANVLTF; CDR3nt: TGCAGCGCTATGGCCAACACCCCCTCTGGGGCCAACGTCCTGACTTTC
d_gene: NA; v_gene: TRBV2; j_gene: TRBJ1-5; abundance: NA; CDR3aa: CASTPQGRGQPQHF; CDR3nt: TGTGCCAGCACCCCCCAAGGAAGGGGTCAGCCCCAGCATTTT
d_gene: NA; v_gene: TRBV19; j_gene: TRBJ2-4; abundance: NA; CDR3aa: CASSIKGGANIQYF; CDR3nt: TGTGCCAGTAGTATAAAGGGGGGCGCGAACATTCAGTACTTC
d_gene: NA; v_gene: TRBV18; j_gene: TRBJ1-5; abundance: NA; CDR3aa: CASSPPGPENQPQHF; CDR3nt: TGTGCCAGCTCACCCCCGGGACCGGAGAATCAGCCCCAGCATTTT
d_gene: NA; v_gene: TRBV2; j_gene: TRBJ1-4; abundance: few; CDR3aa: CASSVSEKLFF; CDR3nt: TGTGCCAGCAGTGTATCTGAAAAACTGTTTTTT
d_gene: NA; v_gene: TRBV20-1; j_gene: TRBJ2-7; abundance: many; CDR3aa: CSASDTGLNYEQYF; CDR3nt: TGCAGTGCTAGTGATACGGGACTCAACTACGAGCAGTACTTC